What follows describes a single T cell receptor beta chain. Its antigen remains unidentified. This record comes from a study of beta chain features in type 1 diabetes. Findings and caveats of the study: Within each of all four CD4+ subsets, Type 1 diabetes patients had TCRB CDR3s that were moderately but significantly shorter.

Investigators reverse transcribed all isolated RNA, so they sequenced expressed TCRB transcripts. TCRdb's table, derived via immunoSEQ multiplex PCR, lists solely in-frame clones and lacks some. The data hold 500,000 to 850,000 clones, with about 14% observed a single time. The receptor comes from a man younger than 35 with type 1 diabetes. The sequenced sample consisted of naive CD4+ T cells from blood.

CDR3 sequence: CASSPRAGLSDEQYF. In nucleotides, the CDR3 is TGTGCCAGCTCACCAAGGGCAGGGTTAAGCGACGAGCAGTACTTC. The chain couples TRBV18 to TRBJ2-7; tentative D call: TRBD1 (5 bases). Trimming took off 2 bases at V and 5 bases at J, with 16 bases between the two ends. Looked up from germline, CDR1 is KGHSH and CDR2 is LQKENI. The CDR3 runs to 15 residues.